The entry below gives a single TCR beta chain sequence along with its context. The antigen remains undetermined. The data derive from a study of cytomegalovirus exposure and HLA in healthy donors. Study results and limitations: Later analysis identified a missense DCLRE1C variant that was linked to TCR beta V- and J-gene trimming.

PCR primers comprised 60 Vbeta and 13 Jbeta primers. Clones were read by immunoSEQ multiplex PCR, and TCRdb kept only the in-frame ones, dropping some. The table lists some 140,000 clones. Germline-derived CDR1 and CDR2 are LNHDA and SQIVND (reference sequence). There are 22 residues in the CDR3. Trimming cost V 2 bases and J 0 bases, with 26 bases left between them. The chain joins TRBV19 to TRBJ2-6, with a tentative D call TRBD1 (5 bases). Sequencing used PBMCs. The sequence came from a woman in her forties in good health and CMV-seronegative. CDR3 sequence reads: CASSIFRYDSPRGYSGANVLTF. In DNA, the CDR3 is TGTGCCAGTAGTATATTTCGGTATGACAGTCCTAGAGGTTACTCTGGGGCCAACGTCCTGACTTTC.